The source of this T cell receptor beta chain is a study of CD8+ T cells in alopecia areata. Study findings and constraints: How baseline CD8+ expansion relates to response remains uncertain (there was one nonresponder).

Specified treatment: oral pan-JAK inhibitor, 5-10 mg twice daily. Sequencing relied on a cDNA template that was reverse transcribed from extracted RNA. Only in-frame clones appear in the TCRdb table, and some are missing; sequencing was by immunoSEQ multiplex PCR. The sample carries approximately 140,000 clones, 80% to 90% recorded once. There are 14 residues in the CDR3. Per the germline V gene, CDR1 is SGHRS and CDR2 is YFSETQ. With respect to this clone: Its antigen remains unknown.

The specimen comprised CD8+ T cells sorted from blood, sampled at week 4, from a patient treated with tofacitinib. The TCR originated in a human donor with alopecia areata. The chain recombines TRBV5-1 with TRBJ2-5; 9 nucleotides align to TRBD2. The end of the DNA is better explained by TRBJ2-7, so the J call may be wrong. The CDR3 DNA reads TGCGCCAGCAGCATAGCGGGGGCCGGCTACGAGCAGTACTTC. Its translation is CASSIAGAGYEQYF.